Below are 10 T cell receptor beta chains sequenced from a single sample in a study of Ad26.COV2.S vaccination and SARS-CoV-2 variants. Sequencing was performed with immunoSEQ multiplex PCR; in TCRdb, only in-frame clones are kept and a portion is missing. The sample lists 200,000 to 300,000 clones, around nine tenths occurring once. Treatment given: about 20 received Ad26.COV2.S at low or high dose, single or two shots; several received placebo; per-sample allocation not given. Vaccine and placebo recipients were sampled on day 63 after the first injection. Sequences were derived from peripheral blood, sampled in a trial of Ad26.COV2.S vaccine versus placebo. These receptors were obtained from a person aged 18 to 65 who received the Ad26.COV2.S COVID-19 vaccine or a placebo.

V and J are TRBV16 and TRBJ2-5, with unresolved D. Germline-derived CDR1 and CDR2 are KGHSY and FQNENV. V was trimmed by 3 bases and J by 2 bases, leaving 10 bases between them. This CDR3 has 14 amino acids. The CDR3 sequence is CASSHRVLQETQYF. Here the CDR3 DNA reads TGTGCCAGCAGCCACCGGGTACTGCAAGAGACCCAGTACTTC.

The chain recombines TRBV23-1 with TRBJ2-3; D remains unclear. TRBV23-1 belongs to the ORF category, with a function that is uncertain. With 0 bases removed from V and 2 bases from J, the gap between germline ends came to 9 bases. The CDR3 runs 15 residues. CDR3 region: CASSQSRRHTDTQYF. CDR3 DNA: TGCGCCAGCAGTCAATCTCGGAGACACACAGATACGCAGTATTTT.

The gene calls are TRBV24-1 and TRBJ2-7; 7 bases are shared with TRBD1. The CDR3 is 13 residues long. Germline CDR1 KGHDR, CDR2 SFDVKD. The V and J ends lost 9 bases and 1 base, in that order; junction bases with no gene match: 5. In DNA, the CDR3 is TGTGCCACCGGACAGGAAAAGTCCTACGAGCAGTACGTC. Its protein product is CATGQEKSYEQYV.

The chain recombines TRBV5-6 with TRBJ1-1, with a possible D match to TRBD1 (6 bases). Trimming took off 4 bases at V and 6 bases at J, with 22 bases between the two ends. CDR3 size: 16 residues. Germline lookup yields CDR1 SGHDT and CDR2 YYEEEE. The CDR3 here is CASSLGAGREWSEAFF. The CDR3 coding sequence is TGTGCCAGCAGCCTGGGGGCAGGGAGGGAATGGTCTGAAGCTTTCTTT.

The chain couples TRBV5-1 to TRBJ2-7; D perhaps matches TRBD1 (5 bases). The germline V and J ends were trimmed by 0 bases and 1 base, with 5 bases remaining between them. The CDR3 runs 13 residues. Germline-derived CDR1 and CDR2 are SGHRS and YFSETQ. The CDR3 is CASSLGQSYEQYF. Here the CDR3 DNA reads TGCGCCAGCAGCTTGGGACAGTCCTACGAGCAGTACTTC. Filled out from reference TRBV5-1 and TRBJ2-7, the complete variable domain reads KAGVTQTPRYLIKTRGQQVTLSCSPISGHRSVSWYQQTPGQGLQFLFEYFSETQRNKGNFPGRFSGRQFSNSRSEMNVSTLELGDSALYLCASSLGQSYEQYFGPGTRLTVT.

The DNA of the CDR3 is TGTGCCAGCAGTTTATCAGGGACAGTGAACACTGAAGCTTTCTTT. This sequence encodes CASSLSGTVNTEAFF. The V call is TRBV27, the J call TRBJ1-1; 7 bases align to TRBD1. CDR1 is MNHEY and CDR2 is SMNVEV in the germline V gene (reference sequence). This CDR3 spans 15 amino acids. V shed 0 bases and J 0 bases; nucleotides not matched to a gene: 1.

J is TRBJ1-1 and V is TRBV19, with TRBD1 identical over 7 bases. V shed 8 bases and J 6 bases; nucleotides not matched to a gene: 12. The CDR3 has 14 residues. Germline V CDR1 and CDR2: LNHDA, SQIVND (reference sequence). The CDR3 region is CASSPLTGRSEAFF. CDR3 bases: TGTGCCAGTTCACCTTTGACAGGGCGGTCTGAAGCTTTCTTT.

This clone was detected once. J is TRBJ2-2 and V is TRBV7-3; the D gene is possibly TRBD1 (5 bases). Trimming stripped 1 base from V and 7 bases from J, with 7 bases between. The CDR3 consists of 13 residues. CDR1 is SGHTA and CDR2 is FQGTGA in the germline V gene. The CDR3 DNA reads as TGTGCCAGCAGCTTAAAAAGGGGCGGGGAGCTGTTTTTT. It specifies CASSLKRGGELFF.

Only one count was recorded for this clone. The chain has TRBV30 and TRBJ1-1; D uncertain. Germline CDR1 and CDR2: GTSNPN and SVGIG (reference sequence). The CDR3 extends over 14 amino acids. V was cut by 2 bases and J by 0 bases, with 10 bases left in between. The CDR3, as DNA: TGTGCCTGGAGTTTAAATGTCCTGAACACTGAAGCTTTCTTT. Translating gives CAWSLNVLNTEAFF.

V and J are TRBV7-8 and TRBJ2-6; possibly TRBD2 for D (5 bases). The germline V gene has CDR1 SGHVS and CDR2 FQNEAQ. The CDR3 spans 17 residues. Deletions cut 1 base from V and 0 bases from J, with 10 bases between. This chain's CDR3 is CASSLGRGRSGANVLTF. The CDR3 coding sequence is TGTGCCAGCAGCTTAGGTCGGGGTCGCTCTGGGGCCAACGTCCTGACTTTC.